This TCR beta chain was observed in a study of cytomegalovirus exposure and HLA in healthy donors. Primers included in the PCR were 60 Vbeta and 13 Jbeta primers. The protocol was immunoSEQ multiplex PCR, while the TCRdb copy is restricted to in-frame clones and leaves out a portion. The sample has 95,000 to 100,000 clones; less than 80% are singletons. The CDR3 loop spans 15 amino acids. Trimming left V 0 bases short and J 0 bases short, with 7 bases between. Germline V gene data show CDR1 as SGHRS and CDR2 as YFSETQ. The receptor was isolated from a man aged 35 to 55 in good health and CMV-seronegative. The chain carries TRBV5-1 and TRBJ2-1; D remains unclear. Sequences were obtained from PBMCs. CDR3 sequence (DNA): TGCGCCAGCAGCTTGGTGGGCAGCTCCTACAATGAGCAGTTCTTC. Its translation is CASSLVGSSYNEQFF.